The clone carrying this T cell receptor (beta chain) was seen just once. Its antigen is undetermined. This specimen belongs to a study of blood T cells in healthy people across ages. V was pared by 4 bases and J by 0 bases, with 9 bases of the junction left unmatched. The CDR3 contains 17 residues. The germline gives CDR1 MGHRA, CDR2 YSYEKL. The second PCR ran roughly 6 to 11 cycles with a sample-barcoded 5' primer and J-beta primers. A single record per CDR3 protein comes from TCRdb applying MiXCR to the 5' RACE reads. The table records hundreds of thousands of distinct CDR3 sequences, roughly 41% of them present only once. Regarding the study as a whole: Reliance upon unsorted PBMCs precluded definitive naive versus antigen-experienced comparison.

The V gene is TRBV4-1, the J gene TRBJ2-1; 7 bases are a match to TRBD1. The sequenced sample consisted of blood. This clonotype was obtained from a man older than 75 in good health. The CDR3 bases are TGCGCCAGCAGCCGACAGGGTACTGGCAGCTCCTACAATGAGCAGTTCTTC. Amino acid sequence: CASSRQGTGSSYNEQFF.